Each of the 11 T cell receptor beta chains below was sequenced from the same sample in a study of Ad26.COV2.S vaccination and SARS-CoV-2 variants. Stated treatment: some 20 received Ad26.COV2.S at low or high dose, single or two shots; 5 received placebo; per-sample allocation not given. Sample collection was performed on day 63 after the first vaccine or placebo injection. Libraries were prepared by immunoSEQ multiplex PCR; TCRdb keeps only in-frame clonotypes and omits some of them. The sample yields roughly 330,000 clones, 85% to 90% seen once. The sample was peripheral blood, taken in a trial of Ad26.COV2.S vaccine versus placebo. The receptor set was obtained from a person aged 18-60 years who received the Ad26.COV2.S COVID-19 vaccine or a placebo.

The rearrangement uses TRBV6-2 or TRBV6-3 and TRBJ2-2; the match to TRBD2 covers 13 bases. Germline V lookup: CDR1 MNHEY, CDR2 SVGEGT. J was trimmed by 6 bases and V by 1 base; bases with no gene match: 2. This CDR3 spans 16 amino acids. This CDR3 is CASSYWTSGGAGELFF. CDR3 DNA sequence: TGTGCCAGCAGTTACTGGACTAGCGGGGGTGCCGGGGAGCTGTTTTTT.

CDR3 sequence: CASSLDGSSSNQPQHF. The CDR3 DNA follows: TGTGCCAGTAGTCTTGATGGGAGTTCTAGCAATCAGCCCCAGCATTTT. This rearrangement joins TRBV19 to TRBJ1-5; the D is unclear. Germline CDR1 reads LNHDA; CDR2 reads SQIVND (reference sequence). CDR3 length: 16 residues. V was clipped by 5 bases and J by 0 bases, with 14 bases between them.

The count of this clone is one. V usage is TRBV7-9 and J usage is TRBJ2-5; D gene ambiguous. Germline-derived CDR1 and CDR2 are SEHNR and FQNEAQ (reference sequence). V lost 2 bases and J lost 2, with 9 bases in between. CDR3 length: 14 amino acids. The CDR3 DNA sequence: TGTGCCAGCAGCTTATTTCACAAACAAGAGACCCAGTACTTC. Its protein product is CASSLFHKQETQYF.

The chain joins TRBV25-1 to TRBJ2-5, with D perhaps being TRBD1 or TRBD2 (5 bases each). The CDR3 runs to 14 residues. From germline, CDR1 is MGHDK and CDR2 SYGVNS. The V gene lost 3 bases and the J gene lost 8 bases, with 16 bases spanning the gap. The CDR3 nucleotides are TGTGCCAGCAGTGACGCCGGGGCAGGCGGTACCCAGTACTTC. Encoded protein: CASSDAGAGGTQYF.

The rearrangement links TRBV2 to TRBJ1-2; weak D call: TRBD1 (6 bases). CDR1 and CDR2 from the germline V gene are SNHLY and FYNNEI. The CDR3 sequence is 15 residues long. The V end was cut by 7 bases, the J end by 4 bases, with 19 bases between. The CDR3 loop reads CASKSGEGMSYGYTF. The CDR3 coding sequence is TGTGCCAGCAAATCAGGGGAGGGGATGTCCTATGGCTACACCTTC. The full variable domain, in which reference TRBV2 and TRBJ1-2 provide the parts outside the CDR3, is EPEVTQTPSHQVTQMGQEVILRCVPISNHLYFYWYRQILGQKVEFLVSFYNNEISEKSEIFDDQFSVERPDGSNFTLKIRSTKLEDSAMYFCASKSGEGMSYGYTFGSGTRLTVV.

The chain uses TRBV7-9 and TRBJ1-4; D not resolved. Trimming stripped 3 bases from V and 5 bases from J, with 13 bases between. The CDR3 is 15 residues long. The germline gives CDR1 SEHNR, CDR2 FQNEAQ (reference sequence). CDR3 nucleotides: TGTGCCAGCAGCTTGGTGGTGGGTACCAATGAAAAACTGTTTTTT. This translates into CASSLVVGTNEKLFF. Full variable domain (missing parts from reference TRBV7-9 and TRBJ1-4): DTGVSQNPRHKITKRGQNVTFRCDPISEHNRLYWYRQTLGQGPEFLTYFQNEAQLEKSRLLSDRFSAERPKGSFSTLEIQRTEQGDSAMYLCASSLVVGTNEKLFFGSGTQLSVL.

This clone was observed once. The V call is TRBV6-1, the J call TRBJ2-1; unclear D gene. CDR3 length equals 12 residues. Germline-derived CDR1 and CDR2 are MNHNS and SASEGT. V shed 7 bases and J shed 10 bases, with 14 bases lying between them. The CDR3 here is CASTPSDGEQFF. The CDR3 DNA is TGTGCCAGCACCCCCTCGGACGGAGAGCAGTTCTTC.

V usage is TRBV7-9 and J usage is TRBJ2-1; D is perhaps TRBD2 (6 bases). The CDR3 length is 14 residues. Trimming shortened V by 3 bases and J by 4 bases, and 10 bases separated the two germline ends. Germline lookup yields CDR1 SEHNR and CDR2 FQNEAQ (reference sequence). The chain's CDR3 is CASSFLGGYNEQFF. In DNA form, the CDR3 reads TGTGCCAGCAGCTTCCTTGGGGGGTACAATGAGCAGTTCTTC.

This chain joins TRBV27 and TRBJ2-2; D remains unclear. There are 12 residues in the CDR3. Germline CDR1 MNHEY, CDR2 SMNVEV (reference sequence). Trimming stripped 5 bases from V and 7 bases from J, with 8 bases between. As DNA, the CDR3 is TGTGCCAGCAGTGAATATCGCGGGGAGCTGTTTTTT. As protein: CASSEYRGELFF.

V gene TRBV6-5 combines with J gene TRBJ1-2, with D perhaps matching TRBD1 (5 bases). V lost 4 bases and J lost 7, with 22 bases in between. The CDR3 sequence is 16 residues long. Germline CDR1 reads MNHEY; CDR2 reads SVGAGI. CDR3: CASSSTLARVFGGYTF. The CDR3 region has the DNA TGTGCCAGCAGTTCCACGCTCGCCAGGGTATTCGGTGGCTACACCTTC.

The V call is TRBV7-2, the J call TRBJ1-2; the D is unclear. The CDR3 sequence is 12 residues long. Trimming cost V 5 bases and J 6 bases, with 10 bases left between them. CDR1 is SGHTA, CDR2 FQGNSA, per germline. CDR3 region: CASSPYADGYTF. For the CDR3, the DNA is TGTGCCAGCAGCCCGTACGCGGATGGCTACACCTTC.